These 5 T cell receptor beta chains were sequenced from one sample in a study of shared clonotypes between healthy human individuals. Sequencing was performed with immunoSEQ multiplex PCR; in TCRdb, only in-frame clones are kept and a portion is missing. The sample carries about a million clones, 60% to 85% recorded once. Sequencing used memory CD4+ T cells from PBMCs. Subset indicated: CD45RA-negative fraction. These receptors all stem from a man aged 18 to 29 in good health. Some clones in this sample may be carry-over from other donors' samples.

This clone came up a few times. The chain recombines TRBV20-1 with TRBJ1-5, with TRBD1 as a possible D gene (5 bases). Germline CDR1 reads DFQATT; CDR2 reads SNEGSKA (reference sequence). Trimming stripped 1 base from V and 9 bases from J, with 7 bases between. CDR3 size: 11 residues. CDR3 in DNA: TGCAGTGCTAGAGCCGGGACGCCCCAGCATTTT. It encodes CSARAGTPQHF.

This clone was seen repeatedly, ten times or more. This sequence joins TRBV6-5 and TRBJ1-5; D perhaps matches TRBD1 (6 bases). The CDR3 totals 15 residues. V shed 6 bases and J shed 0 bases, with 12 bases lying between them. The germline V gene has CDR1 MNHEY and CDR2 SVGAGI. DNA for the CDR3: TGTGCCAGCAGGATGGACAGCAATAGCAATCAGCCCCAGCATTTT. Protein sequence: CASRMDSNSNQPQHF.

The chain is built from TRBV9 and TRBJ2-7; D unresolved. V lost 0 bases to trimming and J lost 2 bases, with 9 bases between them. CDR3 length: 14 amino acids. In germline, CDR1 is SGDLS, CDR2 YYNGEE. This chain's CDR3 is CASSVGSTTYEQYF. The CDR3 DNA is TGTGCCAGCAGCGTAGGTAGCACGACCTACGAGCAGTACTTC. Together with reference TRBV9 and TRBJ2-7, the CDR3 gives the full variable domain: DSGVTQTPKHLITATGQRVTLRCSPRSGDLSVYWYQQSLDQGLQFLIQYYNGEERAKGNILERFSAQQFPDLHSELNLSSLELGDSALYFCASSVGSTTYEQYFGPGTRLTVT.

CDR3 in DNA: TGTGCCAGCAGTAGGGGTAGCGGAGGTGCGGCTCATGAGCAGTTCTTC. It translates to CASSRGSGGAAHEQFF. The chain couples TRBV6-6 to TRBJ2-1; TRBD2 might be the D (6 bases). This CDR3 spans 16 amino acids. CDR1 and CDR2 (germline): MNHNY, SVGAGI (reference sequence). V dropped 5 bases and J dropped 8 bases, with 22 bases sitting between them.

The sample holds one count of this clone. The chain has TRBV5-1 and TRBJ2-2; a weak D match, TRBD1 (6 bases). Deletions cut 4 bases from V and 3 bases from J, with 10 bases between. CDR1 is SGHRS and CDR2 is YFSETQ in the germline V gene. CDR3 length: 14 amino acids. The CDR3 DNA reads as TGCGCCAGCAGCCTACAGGGATACACCGGGGAGCTGTTTTTT. Amino acid sequence: CASSLQGYTGELFF.